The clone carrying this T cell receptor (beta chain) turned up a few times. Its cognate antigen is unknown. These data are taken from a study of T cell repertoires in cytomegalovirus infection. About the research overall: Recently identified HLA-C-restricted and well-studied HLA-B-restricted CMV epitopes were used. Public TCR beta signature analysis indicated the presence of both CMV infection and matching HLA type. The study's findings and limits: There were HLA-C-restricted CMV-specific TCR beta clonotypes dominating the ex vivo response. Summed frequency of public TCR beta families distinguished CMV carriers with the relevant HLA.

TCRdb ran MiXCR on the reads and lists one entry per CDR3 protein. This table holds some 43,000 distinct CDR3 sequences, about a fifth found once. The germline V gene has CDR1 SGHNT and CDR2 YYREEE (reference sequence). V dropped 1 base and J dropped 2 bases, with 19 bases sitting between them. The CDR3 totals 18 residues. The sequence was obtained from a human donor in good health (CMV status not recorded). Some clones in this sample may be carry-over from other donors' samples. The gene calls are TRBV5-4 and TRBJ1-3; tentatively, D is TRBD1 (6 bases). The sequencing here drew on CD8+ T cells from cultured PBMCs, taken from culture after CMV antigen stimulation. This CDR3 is CASSLMGTTPLPGNTIYF. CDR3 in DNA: TGTGCCAGCAGCTTGATGGGGACAACGCCTCTGCCTGGAAACACCATATATTTT.